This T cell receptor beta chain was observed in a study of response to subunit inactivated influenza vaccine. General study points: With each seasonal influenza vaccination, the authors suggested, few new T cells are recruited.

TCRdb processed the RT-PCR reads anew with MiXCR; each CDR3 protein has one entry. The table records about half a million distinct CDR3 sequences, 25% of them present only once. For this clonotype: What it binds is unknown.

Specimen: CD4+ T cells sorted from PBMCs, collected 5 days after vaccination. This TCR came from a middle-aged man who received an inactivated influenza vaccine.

CDR3 region: CASSQVVTATDTQYF. Written as DNA, the CDR3 is TGCGCCAGCAGCCAAGTTGTTACAGCCACAGATACGCAGTATTTT. The rearrangement joins TRBV4-3 to TRBJ2-3; no clear D gene. There are 15 residues in the CDR3. V lost 1 base and J lost 2, with 10 bases in between. Germline CDR1 and CDR2: LGHNA and YSLEER.